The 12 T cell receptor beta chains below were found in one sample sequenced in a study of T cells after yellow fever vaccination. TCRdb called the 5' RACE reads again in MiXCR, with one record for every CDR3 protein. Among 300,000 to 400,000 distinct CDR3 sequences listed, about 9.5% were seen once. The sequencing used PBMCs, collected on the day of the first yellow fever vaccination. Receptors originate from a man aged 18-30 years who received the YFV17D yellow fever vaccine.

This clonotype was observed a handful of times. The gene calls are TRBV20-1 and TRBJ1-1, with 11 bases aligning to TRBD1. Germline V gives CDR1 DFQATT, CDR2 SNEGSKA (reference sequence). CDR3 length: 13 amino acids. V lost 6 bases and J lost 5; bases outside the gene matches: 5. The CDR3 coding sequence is TGCAGTGCCCAAGGGACAGGGGGAACTGAAGCTTTCTTT. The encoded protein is CSAQGTGGTEAFF.

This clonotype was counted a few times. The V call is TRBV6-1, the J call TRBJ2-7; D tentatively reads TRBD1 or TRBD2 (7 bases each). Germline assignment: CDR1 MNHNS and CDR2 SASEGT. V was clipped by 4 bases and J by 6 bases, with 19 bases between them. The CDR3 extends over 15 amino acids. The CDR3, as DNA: TGTGCCAGCAGTGCCTGGGACAGTGGGGGGGGCGAGCAGTACGTC. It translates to CASSAWDSGGGEQYV.

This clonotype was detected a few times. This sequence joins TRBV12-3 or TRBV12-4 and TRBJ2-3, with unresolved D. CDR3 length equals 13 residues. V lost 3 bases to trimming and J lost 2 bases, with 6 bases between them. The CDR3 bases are TGTGCCAGCAGTTTCTATAACACAGATACGCAGTATTTT. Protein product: CASSFYNTDTQYF.

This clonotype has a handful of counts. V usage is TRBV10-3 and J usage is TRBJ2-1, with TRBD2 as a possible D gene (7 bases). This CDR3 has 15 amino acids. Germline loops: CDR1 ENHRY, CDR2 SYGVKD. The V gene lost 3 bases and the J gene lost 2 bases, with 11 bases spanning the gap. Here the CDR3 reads CAISEGGATYNEQFF. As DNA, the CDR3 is TGTGCCATCAGTGAAGGGGGGGCCACCTACAATGAGCAGTTCTTC.

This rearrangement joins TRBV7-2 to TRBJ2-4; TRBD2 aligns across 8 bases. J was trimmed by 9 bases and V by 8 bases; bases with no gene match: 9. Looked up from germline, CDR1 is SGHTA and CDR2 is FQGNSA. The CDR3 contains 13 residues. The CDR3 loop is CASGPGLDGIQYF. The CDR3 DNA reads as TGTGCCAGCGGCCCGGGACTAGACGGCATTCAGTACTTC.

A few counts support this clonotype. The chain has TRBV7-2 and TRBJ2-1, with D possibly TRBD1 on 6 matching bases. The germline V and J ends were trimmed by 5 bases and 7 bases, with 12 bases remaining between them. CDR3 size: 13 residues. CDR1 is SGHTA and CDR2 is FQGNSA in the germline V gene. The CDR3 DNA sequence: TGTGCCAGCAGCGTTTTCAGGGGAAATGAGCAGTTCTTC. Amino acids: CASSVFRGNEQFF.

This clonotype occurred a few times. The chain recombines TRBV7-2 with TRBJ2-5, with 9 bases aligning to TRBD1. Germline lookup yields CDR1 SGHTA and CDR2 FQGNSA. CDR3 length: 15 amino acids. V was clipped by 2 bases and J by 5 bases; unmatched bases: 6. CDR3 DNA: TGTGCCAGCAGCTTAAGAACAGGGGGCCCGGAGACCCAGTACTTC. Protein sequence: CASSLRTGGPETQYF.

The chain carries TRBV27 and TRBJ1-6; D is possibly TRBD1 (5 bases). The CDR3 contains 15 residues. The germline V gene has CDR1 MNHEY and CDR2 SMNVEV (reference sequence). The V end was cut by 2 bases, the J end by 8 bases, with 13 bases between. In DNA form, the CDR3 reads TGTGCCAGCAGTTTAATCCGACAGTACGATTCACCCCTCCACTTT. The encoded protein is CASSLIRQYDSPLHF.

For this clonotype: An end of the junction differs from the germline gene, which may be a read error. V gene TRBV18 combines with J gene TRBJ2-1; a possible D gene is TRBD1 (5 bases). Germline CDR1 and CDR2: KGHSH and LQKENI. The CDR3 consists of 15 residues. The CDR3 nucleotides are TGTGCCAGCTCACCACGGGGCAGCTCCTACAATGAGCAGTGCTTC. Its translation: CASSPRGSSYNEQCF.

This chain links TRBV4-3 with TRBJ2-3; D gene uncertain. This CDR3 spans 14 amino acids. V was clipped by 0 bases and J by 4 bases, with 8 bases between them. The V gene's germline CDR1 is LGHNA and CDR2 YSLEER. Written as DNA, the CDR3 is TGCGCCAGCAGCCAAGATCTTAGTTCAGATACGCAGTATTTT. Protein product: CASSQDLSSDTQYF.

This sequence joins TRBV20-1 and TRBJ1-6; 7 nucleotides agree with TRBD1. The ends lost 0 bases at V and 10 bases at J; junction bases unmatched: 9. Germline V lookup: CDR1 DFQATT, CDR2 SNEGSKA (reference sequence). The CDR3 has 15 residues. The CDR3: CSARDTQGFDSPLHF. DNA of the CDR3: TGCAGTGCTAGAGATACACAGGGGTTTGACTCACCCCTCCACTTT.

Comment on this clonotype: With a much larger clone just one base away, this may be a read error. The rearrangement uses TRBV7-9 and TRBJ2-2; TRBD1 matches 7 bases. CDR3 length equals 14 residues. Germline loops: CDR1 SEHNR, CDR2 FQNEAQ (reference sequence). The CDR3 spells CAAPGQRLSGELFF. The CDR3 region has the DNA TGTGCGGCCCCGGGACAGCGGTTATCCGGGGAGCTGTTTTTT. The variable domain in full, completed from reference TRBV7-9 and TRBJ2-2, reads DTGVSQNPRHKITKRGQNVTFRCDPISEHNRLYWYRQTLGQGPEFLTYFQNEAQLEKSRLLSDRFSAERPKGSFSTLEIQRTEQGDSAMYLCAAPGQRLSGELFFGEGSRLTVL.